This T cell receptor beta chain originates from a study of regulatory T cells in long-lasting Graves disease (dated by TCRdb to the early 2020s). Looking at the study overall: Newly diagnosed Graves' disease patients had taken antithyroid drugs for less than 3 months. Patients with persistent Graves' disease were compared with patients with newly diagnosed Graves' disease using TCR sequencing and RNA sequencing of peripheral blood. The study was conducted in China and was registered as a clinical trial. TCR sequencing covered around 13 persistent and approximately 20 newly diagnosed Graves' disease patients, some 35 samples in total.

Study-level results and caveats: The study examined only peripheral blood because the primary lesion, thyroid tissue, could not be accessed. Compared with newly diagnosed patients, persistent Graves' disease patients had lower TCR Shannon entropy and fewer highly expanded clones, which suggests clonal expansion. As a limitation, the authors acknowledged that the small sample size may reduce accuracy. Sequencing and analysis were restricted to the TCR beta chain. TRBV28, TRBJ1-2 and TRBJ2-5 were preferentially used in persistent disease, while TRBV20-1 and TRBJ2-1 were favored in newly diagnosed disease. A larger number of public clonotypes was shared among persistent patients (about 2,700) than among newly diagnosed patients (around 870).

This specimen's time point label, interpreted: newly diagnosed GD, antithyroid drugs for less than 3 months. RNA was extracted from PBMCs in TRIzol for both TCR sequencing and RNA sequencing. Graves' disease was diagnosed according to American Thyroid Association guidelines. Recruitment of patients was carried out at an endocrinology department in Xi'an, China. Each patient gave 9 to 10 milliliters of peripheral blood, collected in an EDTA anticoagulant tube. PBMCs were isolated by Ficoll Paque Plus density gradient separation without further T cell sorting. An Agilent 2100 Bioanalyzer and agarose gel were used to assess RNA quality, and a NanoDrop 2000 was used to measure RNA concentration. Library preparation was by multiplex PCR. The reads were generated on an Illumina HiSeq 4000. TCR beta libraries were built with iRepertoire HTBI primers and Arm-PCR amplification of CDR3 regions. Before sequencing, the PCR products underwent gel purification. The source study handled its data this way. Across samples, about 63 TRBV and around 15 TRBJ segments were identified and used for gene usage analysis of CDR3 amino acid clonotypes. COPE and FqMerger were used to merge the filtered high-quality paired reads into contigs. Contigs were aligned with BLAST to IMGT TRBV, TRBD and TRBJ reference genes, and CDR3 was defined per IMGT. Any clonotype with a frequency above 0.1% was classified as a highly expanded clone. Shannon entropy was used to measure repertoire diversity, and the Gini coefficient was used to measure V-J evenness. Public clonotypes were defined as clonotypes shared by more than one individual. TCRdb reworked the public reads: Q25 trimming with fastp, MiXCR clone assembly, productive beta chains retained. CDR3 protein sequences are deduplicated, and each keeps its most common genes and DNA. The authors' filters were not applied to this entry. For this sample the table gives roughly 500,000 distinct CDR3 sequences, of which around an eighth were detected only once. The ten largest make up more than 8.5% of the sample.

The CDR3 has 15 amino acids, counting the end cysteine and phenylalanine. Only CDR3 DNA remains: 45 bases, in frame from the first base. Sequences DFQATT (CDR1) and SNEGSKA (CDR2) are obtained from the germline V gene (reference sequence). The germline V end is reduced by 5 bases and the J end by 7 bases; junction bases left unmatched: 17. To note about this clonotype: The antigen it recognizes is unknown. Base qualities are not provided; no much larger clone lies one nucleotide away.

The same sample was also used in a study of T cells in Graves' hyperthyroidism and ophthalmopathy. The second investigation adds: Graves' hyperthyroidism was defined as stable when no progression to ophthalmopathy occurred over 18 months of follow-up. Hyperthyroidism patients were newly diagnosed, with disease duration under 2 months, and aged 18 to 65 years. Exclusion was applied to patients with uncontrolled infections, other autoimmune diseases, pregnancy or lactation. Diagnoses were based on clinical symptoms, serum thyroxine and TRAb, thyroid ultrasound and orbital computed tomography. The first round of RT-PCR for the TCR CDR3 was performed with the HTBI primer set and the Qiagen OneStep RT-PCR kit. Most expanded thyroid clonotypes (frequency above 0.001) were also detected in blood, a finding suggesting that blood repertoires may reflect thyroid immune responses. A model built on a 13 V-J signature distinguished ophthalmopathy from stable hyperthyroidism, reaching 85% to 90% sensitivity and around 81% specificity in cross-validation and 80%/75% in testing. During validation, the model predicted progression to ophthalmopathy a median of approximately six months ahead of onset, with almost 71% sensitivity and about 75% specificity. TCR V-J signatures able to tell the groups apart were searched for in a discovery cohort of 100 patients, of whom about 40 had Graves' ophthalmopathy and roughly 58 had stable Graves' hyperthyroidism. Prospective prediction of ophthalmopathy was tested in an independent validation cohort consisting of some 19 hyperthyroidism patients and some 15 patients who later progressed to ophthalmopathy. The 80 to 100 discovery patients were randomly divided into training and test sets at a 7:3 ratio. Thyroid tissue and blood T-cell repertoires from roughly 6 Graves' hyperthyroidism patients were also compared in the study. Once sampling was done, hyperthyroidism patients were given methimazole at a starting dose of 30 mg daily, whereas ophthalmopathy patients were given high-dose intravenous methylprednisolone. A second multiplex PCR round built the libraries, followed by size selection and purification. The libraries were sequenced on an Illumina HiSeq2000 using paired-end 100 bp reads. SOAPnuke was used to process the raw data, with reads discarded if the reads contained adapters or uncalled bases, had a mean Phred below 15, or lacked an exact constant-primer or identifier match. High-quality paired reads were merged with COPE v1.2.5, and unique nucleotide sequences were defined as clonotypes. MiTCR v1.1 was used to align the clonotypes against IMGT TRBV, TRBD and TRBJ reference segments. Analysis was restricted to V-J combinations with a frequency above 0.0001, which covered 99.2% of repertoires. A TCS score was defined as the ratio of F50 (clonal expansion) to E x V (chaos), with BLOSUM62-based TCRdist applied between CDR3 peptides within each V-J. Welch's t-statistics and random forest reduced just over 500 V-J features to 13, which were used in a naive Bayes classifier (R e1071). No statistical method was used to set the sample size in advance, and investigators knew the group allocation. The paper reports TCR Vbeta CDR3 sequencing of 140 or so peripheral blood samples: fewer than 50 ophthalmopathy, approximately 74 hyperthyroidism and around 17 progressor patients.

The sample consisted of peripheral blood mononuclear cells (PBMCs), taken at new diagnosis, from a patient treated with antithyroid drugs. The sequence derives from a man aged 25-45 years with Graves disease. Donor details come from another sample of the same person, matched by shared clones. This chain is built from TRBV20-1 and TRBJ2-7; 7 nucleotides in the junction match TRBD1. The CDR3 sequence is CSAARGGGGSWEQYF. The sequenced DNA: TGCAGTGCTGCCAGAGGGGGCGGAGGTTCCTGGGAGCAGTACTTC.